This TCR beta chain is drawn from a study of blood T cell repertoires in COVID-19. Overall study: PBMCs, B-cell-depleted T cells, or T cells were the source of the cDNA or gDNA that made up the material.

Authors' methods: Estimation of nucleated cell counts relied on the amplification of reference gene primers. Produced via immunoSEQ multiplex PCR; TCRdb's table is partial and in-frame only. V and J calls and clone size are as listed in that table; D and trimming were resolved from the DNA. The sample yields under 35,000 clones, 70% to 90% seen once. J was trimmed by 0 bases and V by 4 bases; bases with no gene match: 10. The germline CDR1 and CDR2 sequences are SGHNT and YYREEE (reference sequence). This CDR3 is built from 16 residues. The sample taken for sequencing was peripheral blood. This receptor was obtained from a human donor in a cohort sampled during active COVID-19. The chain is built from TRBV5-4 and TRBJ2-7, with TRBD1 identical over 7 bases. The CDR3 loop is CASSPGTDPSSYEQYF. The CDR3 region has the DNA TGTGCCAGCAGCCCGGGGACAGACCCGAGCTCCTACGAGCAGTACTTC. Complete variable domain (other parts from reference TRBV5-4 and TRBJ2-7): ETGVTQSPTHLIKTRGQQVTLRCSSQSGHNTVSWYQQALGQGPQFIFQYYREEENGRGNFPPRFSGLQFPNYSSELNVNALELDDSALYLCASSPGTDPSSYEQYFGPGTRLTVT.